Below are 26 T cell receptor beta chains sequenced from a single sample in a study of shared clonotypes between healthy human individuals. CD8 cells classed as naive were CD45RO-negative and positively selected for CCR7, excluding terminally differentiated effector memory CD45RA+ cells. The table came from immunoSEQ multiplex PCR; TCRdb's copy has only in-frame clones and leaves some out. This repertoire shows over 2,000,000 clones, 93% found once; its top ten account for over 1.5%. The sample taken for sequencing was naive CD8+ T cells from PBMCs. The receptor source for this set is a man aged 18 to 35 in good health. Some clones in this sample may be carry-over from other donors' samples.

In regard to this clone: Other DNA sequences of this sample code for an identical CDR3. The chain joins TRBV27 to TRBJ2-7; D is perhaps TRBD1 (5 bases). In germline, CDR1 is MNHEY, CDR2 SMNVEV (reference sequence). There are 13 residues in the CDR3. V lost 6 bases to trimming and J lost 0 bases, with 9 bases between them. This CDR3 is CASSQGSSYEQYF. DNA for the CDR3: TGTGCCAGCAGCCAGGGTAGCTCCTACGAGCAGTACTTC.

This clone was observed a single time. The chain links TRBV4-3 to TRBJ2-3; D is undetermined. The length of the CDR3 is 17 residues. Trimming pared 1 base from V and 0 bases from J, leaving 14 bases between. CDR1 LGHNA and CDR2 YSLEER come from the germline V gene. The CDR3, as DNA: TGCGCCAGCAGCCAAGGCCCGGCTGGGGTGAGCACAGATACGCAGTATTTT. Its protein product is CASSQGPAGVSTDTQYF.

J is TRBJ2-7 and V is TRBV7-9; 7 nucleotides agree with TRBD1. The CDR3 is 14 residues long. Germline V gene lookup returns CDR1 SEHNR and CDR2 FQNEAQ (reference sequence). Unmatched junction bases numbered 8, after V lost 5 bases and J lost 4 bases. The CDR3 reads CASSPRDRFYEQYF. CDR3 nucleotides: TGTGCCAGCAGCCCCCGGGACAGATTTTACGAGCAGTACTTC.

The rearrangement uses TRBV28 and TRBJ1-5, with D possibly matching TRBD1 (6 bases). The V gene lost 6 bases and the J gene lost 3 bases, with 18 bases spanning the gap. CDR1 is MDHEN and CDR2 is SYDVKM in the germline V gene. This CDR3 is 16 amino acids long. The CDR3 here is CASRPGRGATNQPQHF. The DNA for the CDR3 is TGTGCCAGCAGACCCGGGCGGGGGGCCACCAATCAGCCCCAGCATTTT.

CDR3 loop: CASSYEPEKNEQFF. For the CDR3, the DNA is TGTGCCAGCAGCTACGAACCCGAAAAAAATGAGCAGTTCTTC. The chain joins TRBV7-9 to TRBJ2-1, with no clear D. The CDR3 sequence is 14 residues long. CDR1 is SEHNR, CDR2 FQNEAQ, per germline (reference sequence). Trimming stripped 4 bases from V and 7 bases from J, with 14 bases between.

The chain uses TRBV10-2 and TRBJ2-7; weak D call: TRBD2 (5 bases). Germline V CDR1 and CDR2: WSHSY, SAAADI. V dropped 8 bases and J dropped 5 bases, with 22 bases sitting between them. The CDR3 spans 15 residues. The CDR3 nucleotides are TGCGCCAGCCGTACTTCTGCTAGCCTTTTGAACGAGCAGTACTTC. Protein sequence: CASRTSASLLNEQYF.

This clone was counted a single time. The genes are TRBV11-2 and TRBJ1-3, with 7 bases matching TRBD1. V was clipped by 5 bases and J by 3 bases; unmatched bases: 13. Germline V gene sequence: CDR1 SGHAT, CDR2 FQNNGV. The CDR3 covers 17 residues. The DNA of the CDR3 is TGTGCCAGCAGCCTAAACTGGAGGGGGCCTGTTGGAAACACCATATATTTT. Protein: CASSLNWRGPVGNTIYF.

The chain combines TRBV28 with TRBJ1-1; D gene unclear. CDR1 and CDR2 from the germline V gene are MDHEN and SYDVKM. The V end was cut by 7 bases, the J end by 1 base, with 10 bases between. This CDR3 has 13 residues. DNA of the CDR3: TGTGCCAGCAACTGGGTGAGGAACACTGAAGCTTTCTTT. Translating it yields CASNWVRNTEAFF. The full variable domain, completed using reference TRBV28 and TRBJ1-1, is DVKVTQSSRYLVKRTGEKVFLECVQDMDHENMFWYRQDPGLGLRLIYFSYDVKMKEKGDIPEGYSVSREKKERFSLILESASTNQTSMYLCASNWVRNTEAFFGQGTRLTVV.

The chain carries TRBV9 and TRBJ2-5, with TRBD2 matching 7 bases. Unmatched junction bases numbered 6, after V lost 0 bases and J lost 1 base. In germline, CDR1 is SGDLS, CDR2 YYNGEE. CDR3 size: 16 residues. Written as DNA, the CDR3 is TGTGCCAGCAGCGTAGGTCGTCGGGGGGTCCAAGAGACCCAGTACTTC. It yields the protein CASSVGRRGVQETQYF.

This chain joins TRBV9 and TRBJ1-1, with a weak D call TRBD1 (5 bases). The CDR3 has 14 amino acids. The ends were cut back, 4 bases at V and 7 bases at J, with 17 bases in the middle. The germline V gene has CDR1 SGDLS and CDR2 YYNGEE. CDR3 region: CASSSWAGDGEAFF. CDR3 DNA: TGTGCCAGCAGCTCATGGGCCGGGGACGGTGAAGCTTTCTTT.

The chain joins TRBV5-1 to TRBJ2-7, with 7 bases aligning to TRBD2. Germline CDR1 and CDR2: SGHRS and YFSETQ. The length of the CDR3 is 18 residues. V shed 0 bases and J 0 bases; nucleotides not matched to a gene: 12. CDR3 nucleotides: TGCGCCAGCAGCTTGGCTTTCTTTTCTGGCGGGAGCTCCTACGAGCAGTACTTC. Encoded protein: CASSLAFFSGGSSYEQYF.

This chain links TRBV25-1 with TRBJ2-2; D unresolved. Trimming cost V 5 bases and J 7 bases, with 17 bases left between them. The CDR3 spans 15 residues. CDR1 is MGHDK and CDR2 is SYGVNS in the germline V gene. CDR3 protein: CASSQVMGISGELFF. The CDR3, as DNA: TGTGCCAGCAGTCAGGTTATGGGGATTAGCGGGGAGCTGTTTTTT.

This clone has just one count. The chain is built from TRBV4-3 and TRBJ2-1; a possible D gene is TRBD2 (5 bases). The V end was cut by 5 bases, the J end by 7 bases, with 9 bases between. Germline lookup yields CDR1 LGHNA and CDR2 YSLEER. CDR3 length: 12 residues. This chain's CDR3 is CASSVPGNEQFF. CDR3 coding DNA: TGCGCCAGCAGCGTACCGGGGAATGAGCAGTTCTTC.

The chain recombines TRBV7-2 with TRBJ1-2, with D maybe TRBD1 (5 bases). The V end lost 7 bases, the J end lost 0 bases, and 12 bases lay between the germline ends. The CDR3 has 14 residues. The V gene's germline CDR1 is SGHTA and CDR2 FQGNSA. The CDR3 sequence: CASTRGLANYGYTF. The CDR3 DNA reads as TGTGCCAGCACCCGGGGACTTGCTAACTATGGCTACACCTTC.

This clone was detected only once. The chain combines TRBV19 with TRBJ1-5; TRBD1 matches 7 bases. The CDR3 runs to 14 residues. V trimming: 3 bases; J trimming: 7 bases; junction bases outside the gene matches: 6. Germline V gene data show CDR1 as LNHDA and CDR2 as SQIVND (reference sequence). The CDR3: CASSMASGGQPQHF. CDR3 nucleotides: TGTGCCAGTAGTATGGCTTCAGGGGGACAGCCCCAGCATTTT.

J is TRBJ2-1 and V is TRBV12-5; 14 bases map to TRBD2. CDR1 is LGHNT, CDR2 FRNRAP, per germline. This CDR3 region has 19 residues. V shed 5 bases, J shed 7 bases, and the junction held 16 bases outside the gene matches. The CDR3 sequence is CASGRLPTSGRGHRNEQFF. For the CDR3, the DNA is TGTGCTAGTGGTCGACTTCCGACTAGCGGGAGGGGTCATCGAAATGAGCAGTTCTTC.

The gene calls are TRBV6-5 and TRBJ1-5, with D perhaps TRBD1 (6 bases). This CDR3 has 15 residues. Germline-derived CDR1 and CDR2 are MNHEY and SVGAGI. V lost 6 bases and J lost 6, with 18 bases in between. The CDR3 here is CASSRVRGAGQPQHF. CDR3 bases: TGTGCCAGCAGCCGCGTCCGGGGGGCGGGTCAGCCCCAGCATTTT.

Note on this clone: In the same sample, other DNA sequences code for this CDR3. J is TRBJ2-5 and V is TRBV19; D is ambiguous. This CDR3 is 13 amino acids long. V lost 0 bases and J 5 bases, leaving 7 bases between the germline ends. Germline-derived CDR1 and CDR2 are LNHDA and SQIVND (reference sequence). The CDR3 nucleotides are TGTGCCAGTAGTATAGATCCTGAGGAGACCCAGTACTTC. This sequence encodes CASSIDPEETQYF.

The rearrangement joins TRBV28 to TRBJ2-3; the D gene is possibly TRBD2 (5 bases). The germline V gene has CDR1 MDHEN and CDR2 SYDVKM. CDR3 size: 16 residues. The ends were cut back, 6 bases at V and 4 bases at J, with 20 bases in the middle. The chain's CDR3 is CASSPGLNQYPDTQYF. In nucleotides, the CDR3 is TGTGCCAGCAGCCCAGGACTCAACCAGTACCCAGATACGCAGTATTTT.

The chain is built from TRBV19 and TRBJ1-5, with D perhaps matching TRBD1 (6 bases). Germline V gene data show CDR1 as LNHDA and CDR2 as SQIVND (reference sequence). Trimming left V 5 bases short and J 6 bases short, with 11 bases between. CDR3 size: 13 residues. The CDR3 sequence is CASSPGTRQPQHF. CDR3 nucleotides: TGTGCCAGTAGTCCCGGGACACGTCAGCCCCAGCATTTT.

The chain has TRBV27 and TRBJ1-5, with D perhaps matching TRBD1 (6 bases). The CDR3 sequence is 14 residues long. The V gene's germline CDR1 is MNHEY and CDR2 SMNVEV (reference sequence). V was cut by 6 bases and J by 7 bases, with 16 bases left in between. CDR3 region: CASSITRGGQPQHF. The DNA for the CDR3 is TGTGCCAGCAGCATTACCAGGGGCGGACAGCCCCAGCATTTT.

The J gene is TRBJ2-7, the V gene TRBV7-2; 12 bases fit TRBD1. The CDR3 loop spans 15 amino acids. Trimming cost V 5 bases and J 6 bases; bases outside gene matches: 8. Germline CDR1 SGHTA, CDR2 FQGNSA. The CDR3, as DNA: TGTGCCAGCAGCGCCCGGGACAGGGGGCTCAGCGAGCAGTACTTC. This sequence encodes CASSARDRGLSEQYF.

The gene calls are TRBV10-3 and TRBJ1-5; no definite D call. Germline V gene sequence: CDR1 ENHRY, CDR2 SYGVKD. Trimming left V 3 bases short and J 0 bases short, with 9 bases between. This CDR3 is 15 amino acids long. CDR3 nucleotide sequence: TGTGCCATCAGTGAAGGCAGTTATAGCAATCAGCCCCAGCATTTT. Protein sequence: CAISEGSYSNQPQHF.

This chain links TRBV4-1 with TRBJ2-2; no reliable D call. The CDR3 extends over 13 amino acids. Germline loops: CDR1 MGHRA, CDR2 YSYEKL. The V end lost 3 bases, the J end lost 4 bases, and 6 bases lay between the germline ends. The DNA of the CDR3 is TGCGCCAGCAGCCATACTACCACCGGGGAGCTGTTTTTT. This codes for CASSHTTTGELFF.

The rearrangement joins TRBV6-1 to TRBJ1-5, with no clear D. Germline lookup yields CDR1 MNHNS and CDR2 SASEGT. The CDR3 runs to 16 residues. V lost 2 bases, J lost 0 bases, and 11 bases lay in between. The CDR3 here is CASSELTAYSNQPQHF. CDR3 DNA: TGTGCCAGCAGTGAATTGACGGCTTATAGCAATCAGCCCCAGCATTTT.

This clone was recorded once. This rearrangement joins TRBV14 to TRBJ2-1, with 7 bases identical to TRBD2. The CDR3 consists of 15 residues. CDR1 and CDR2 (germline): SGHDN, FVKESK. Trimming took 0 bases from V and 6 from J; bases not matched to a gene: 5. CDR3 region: CASSQDGRVINEQFF. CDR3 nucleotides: TGTGCCAGCAGCCAAGATGGGAGGGTGATCAATGAGCAGTTCTTC.